Following are 15 T cell receptor beta chains from one sample sequenced in a study of response to subunit inactivated influenza vaccine. Each CDR3 protein is one row after TCRdb ran MiXCR on the RT-PCR reads. This repertoire shows hundreds of thousands of distinct CDR3 sequences, about 14% found once; its top ten account for 6% to 7%. Sequences were derived from PBMCs from blood, sampled about 14 days before vaccination. The receptors here all came from a man aged 50 to 60 who received an inactivated influenza vaccine.

This clonotype showed up just a few times. The chain couples TRBV2 to TRBJ2-7; D gene uncertain. The CDR3 runs to 11 residues. V lost 7 bases, J lost 0 bases, and 4 bases lay in between. CDR1 is SNHLY and CDR2 is FYNNEI in the germline V gene. Written as DNA, the CDR3 is TGTGCCAGCAAATACTCCTACGAGCAGTACTTC. Its protein product is CASKYSYEQYF.

The rearrangement joins TRBV11-2 to TRBJ2-2, with D perhaps matching TRBD2 (6 bases). This CDR3 has 15 residues. The germline gives CDR1 SGHAT, CDR2 FQNNGV. The germline V and J ends were trimmed by 4 bases and 3 bases, with 12 bases remaining between them. CDR3 protein: CASSSRESHTGELFF. In DNA form, the CDR3 reads TGTGCCAGCAGCTCTCGGGAGAGCCACACCGGGGAGCTGTTTTTT.

V and J are TRBV5-1 and TRBJ2-7; either TRBD1 or TRBD2 may fit D (5 bases each). Germline CDR1 reads SGHRS; CDR2 reads YFSETQ. CDR3 length: 14 amino acids. Trimming left V 2 bases short and J 3 bases short, with 12 bases between. CDR3: CASSFGARDYEQYF. CDR3 bases: TGCGCCAGCAGCTTCGGGGCCAGAGACTACGAGCAGTACTTC. Variable domain in full (rest from reference TRBV5-1 and TRBJ2-7): KAGVTQTPRYLIKTRGQQVTLSCSPISGHRSVSWYQQTPGQGLQFLFEYFSETQRNKGNFPGRFSGRQFSNSRSEMNVSTLELGDSALYLCASSFGARDYEQYFGPGTRLTVT.

This clonotype was seen a few times. V and J are TRBV5-1 and TRBJ2-1; no definite D call. CDR1 is SGHRS, CDR2 YFSETQ, per germline. Between the trimmed V and J ends, which lost 4 bases and 0 bases, there was a span of 11 bases. The CDR3 has 15 amino acids. CDR3 residues: CASSPMVSSYNEQFF. DNA for the CDR3: TGCGCCAGCAGCCCGATGGTGAGCTCCTACAATGAGCAGTTCTTC.

V and J are TRBV29-1 and TRBJ2-3; TRBD2 matches 9 bases. The CDR3 totals 16 residues. The trim removed 6 bases at V and 1 base at J, leaving 11 bases unmatched. Germline CDR1 and CDR2: SQVTM and ANQGSEA. The CDR3 coding sequence is TGCAGCGTCTTCCTCGGATCTAGCGGGGGCACAGATACGCAGTATTTT. Its translation is CSVFLGSSGGTDTQYF.

This clonotype has ten or more counts. The chain combines TRBV2 with TRBJ2-5; 10 nucleotides agree with TRBD1. The junction had 6 bases not matched to a gene; V was cut back by 6 bases and J by 5 bases. The CDR3 is 14 residues long. Per the germline V gene, CDR1 is SNHLY and CDR2 is FYNNEI. CDR3 coding DNA: TGTGCCAGCAGCGACAGGGGGCCATCGGAGACCCAGTACTTC. Translating gives CASSDRGPSETQYF.

The chain employs TRBV28 and TRBJ2-1, with TRBD2 as a possible D gene (6 bases). CDR3 length equals 15 residues. Trimming shortened V by 6 bases and J by 7 bases, and 19 bases separated the two germline ends. CDR1 is MDHEN, CDR2 SYDVKM, per germline. The DNA of the CDR3 is TGTGCCAGCAGCCCCCCTGGCGGGGCGCGGAATGAGCAGTTCTTC. Encoded protein: CASSPPGGARNEQFF.

The chain recombines TRBV2 with TRBJ2-1, with D unclear. The length of the CDR3 is 13 residues. Per the germline V gene, CDR1 is SNHLY and CDR2 is FYNNEI. V lost 2 bases, J lost 3 bases, and 5 bases lay in between. CDR3 sequence (DNA): TGTGCCAGCAGTGAAAACTTCTACAATGAGCAGTTCTTC. It encodes CASSENFYNEQFF. Full variable domain (missing parts from reference TRBV2 and TRBJ2-1): EPEVTQTPSHQVTQMGQEVILRCVPISNHLYFYWYRQILGQKVEFLVSFYNNEISEKSEIFDDQFSVERPDGSNFTLKIRSTKLEDSAMYFCASSENFYNEQFFGPGTRLTVL.

V is TRBV27 and J is TRBJ2-7; TRBD1 matches 12 bases. J was trimmed by 7 bases and V by 6 bases; bases with no gene match: 7. This CDR3 comprises 14 residues. Germline V gene data show CDR1 as MNHEY and CDR2 as SMNVEV (reference sequence). The CDR3 loop reads CASRPGQGAREQYF. CDR3 DNA: TGTGCCAGCAGGCCGGGACAGGGGGCGCGTGAGCAGTACTTC.

V usage is TRBV20-1 and J usage is TRBJ2-1; 8 bases fit TRBD2. CDR1 and CDR2 from the germline V gene are DFQATT and SNEGSKA (reference sequence). V shed 5 bases, J shed 5 bases, and the junction held 14 bases outside the gene matches. This CDR3 region has 16 residues. The CDR3 sequence is CSAARLVGLVHNEQFF. In DNA form, the CDR3 reads TGCAGTGCTGCAAGATTGGTGGGACTAGTCCACAATGAGCAGTTCTTC.

For the CDR3, the DNA is TGTGCCAGCAGCTCCCGACAGAGAACCGGGGAGCTGTTTTTT. As protein: CASSSRQRTGELFF. This chain connects TRBV12-3 or TRBV12-4 to TRBJ2-2; TRBD1 might be the D (5 bases). V shed 6 bases and J shed 5 bases, with 13 bases lying between them. The CDR3 totals 14 residues.

This clonotype was counted a few times. The chain joins TRBV20-1 to TRBJ2-7; 12 bases align to TRBD2. The CDR3 totals 14 residues. The germline gives CDR1 DFQATT, CDR2 SNEGSKA (reference sequence). Unmatched junction bases numbered 4, after V lost 6 bases and J lost 1 base. CDR3 protein: CSATLAGGSYEQYF. CDR3 DNA sequence: TGCAGTGCAACACTAGCGGGGGGTTCCTACGAGCAGTACTTC.

As for this clonotype: This clone may be a read error of a much larger clone one base away. CDR3 coding DNA: TGCAGTGCTAGCATCTTACAGGGAATATCCAACACCGGGGAGCTGTTTTTT. It specifies CSASILQGISNTGELFF. The chain joins TRBV20-1 to TRBJ2-2; TRBD1 might be the D (6 bases). The V gene lost 3 bases and the J gene lost 2 bases, with 19 bases spanning the gap. Per germline, CDR1 DFQATT and CDR2 SNEGSKA (reference sequence). This CDR3 has 17 residues.

The chain couples TRBV4-3 to TRBJ2-7, with D tentatively TRBD1 or TRBD2 (5 bases each). V lost 4 bases and J 6 bases, leaving 19 bases between the germline ends. This CDR3 region has 15 residues. Germline V gene data show CDR1 as LGHNA and CDR2 as YSLEER. The CDR3 protein is CASSRNLRDPLEQYF. The DNA of the CDR3 is TGCGCCAGCAGCCGCAACCTCCGGGACCCCCTCGAGCAGTACTTC.

The J gene is TRBJ2-7, the V gene TRBV4-1; a weak D match, TRBD1 (6 bases). Germline V lookup: CDR1 MGHRA, CDR2 YSYEKL. Trimming stripped 6 bases from V and 1 base from J, with 16 bases between. CDR3 length equals 15 residues. CDR3 sequence (DNA): TGCGCCAGCAGTATAAGTTCACAGGGTTCCTACGAGCAGTACTTC. Residues: CASSISSQGSYEQYF.